These 24 T cell receptor beta chains were sequenced from one sample in a study of T cell repertoires in cytomegalovirus infection. TCRdb reprocessed the reads with MiXCR, giving one entry per CDR3 protein. The data hold 43,000 or so distinct CDR3 sequences, with roughly 19% observed a single time. Which antigens these TCRs recognize remains unknown. This specimen was CD8+ T cells from cultured PBMCs, taken from culture after CMV antigen stimulation. The receptors derive from a human donor in good health (CMV status not recorded). Some clones in this sample may be carry-over from other donors' samples.

This clonotype was counted ten times or more. The chain has TRBV4-1 and TRBJ1-6; no definite D call. Germline lookup yields CDR1 MGHRA and CDR2 YSYEKL. The CDR3 has 16 residues. Deletions cut 0 bases from V and 4 bases from J, with 10 bases between. The CDR3 sequence: CASSQETVPYNSPLHF. For the CDR3, the DNA is TGCGCCAGCAGCCAAGAAACAGTCCCTTATAATTCACCCCTCCACTTT.

This chain uses TRBV5-1 with TRBJ1-1; 9 bases are a match to TRBD1. Germline V gives CDR1 SGHRS, CDR2 YFSETQ. V lost 0 bases to trimming and J lost 3 bases; unmatched junction nucleotides: 0. The CDR3 length is 14 residues. The CDR3 DNA follows: TGCGCCAGCAGCTTGGACAGGGGGCACACTGAAGCTTTCTTT. This codes for CASSLDRGHTEAFF. Full variable domain (remainder filled in from reference TRBV5-1 and TRBJ1-1): KAGVTQTPRYLIKTRGQQVTLSCSPISGHRSVSWYQQTPGQGLQFLFEYFSETQRNKGNFPGRFSGRQFSNSRSEMNVSTLELGDSALYLCASSLDRGHTEAFFGQGTRLTVV.

This clonotype was seen more than once but under ten times. The gene calls are TRBV9 and TRBJ2-3; D tentatively reads TRBD1 or TRBD2 (6 bases each). Trimming stripped 0 bases from V and 4 bases from J, with 12 bases between. CDR1 and CDR2 from the germline V gene are SGDLS and YYNGEE. There are 15 residues in the CDR3. CDR3 DNA: TGTGCCAGCAGCGTAGCGGGGGCGAGGTCAGATACGCAGTATTTT. This encodes CASSVAGARSDTQYF.

This clonotype was found a few times. The CDR3 reads CASSQDRGVSQPQHF. CDR3 coding DNA: TGCGCCAGCAGCCAAGATAGGGGGGTAAGTCAGCCCCAGCATTTT. This chain joins TRBV4-3 and TRBJ1-5; possible D gene TRBD1, 6 bases. The CDR3 has 15 residues. The V end lost 0 bases, the J end lost 6 bases, and 12 bases lay between the germline ends. Germline V gene lookup returns CDR1 LGHNA and CDR2 YSLEER.

This rearrangement joins TRBV5-1 to TRBJ2-3, with 10 bases matching TRBD2. The germline V gene has CDR1 SGHRS and CDR2 YFSETQ. The ends lost 0 bases at V and 4 bases at J; junction bases unmatched: 5. CDR3 length: 16 amino acids. The DNA of the CDR3 is TGCGCCAGCAGCTTGGAGAGCGGGAGGGCGTCAGATACGCAGTATTTT. It is translated as CASSLESGRASDTQYF.

This clonotype was seen ten or more times. The chain is built from TRBV7-8 and TRBJ2-7; possibly TRBD1 or TRBD2 for D (7 bases each). The V gene's germline CDR1 is SGHVS and CDR2 FQNEAQ. V was pared by 3 bases and J by 3 bases, with 15 bases between. CDR3 size: 15 residues. The chain's CDR3 is CASSFRGGQIYEQYF. The CDR3 DNA is TGTGCCAGCAGCTTTCGCGGGGGACAGATCTACGAGCAGTACTTC.

As regards this clonotype: It may be a read error: a sequence one base away is much more abundant. V is TRBV28 and J is TRBJ2-7; D is possibly TRBD1 or TRBD2 (5 bases each). In germline, CDR1 is MDHEN, CDR2 SYDVKM. CDR3 length equals 14 residues. V gave up 6 bases and J gave up 3 bases, with 15 bases separating them. This chain's CDR3 is CASSTRGGNYEQYF. The CDR3 DNA reads as TGTGCCAGCAGCACTAGGGGTGGGAACTACGAGCAGTACTTC. Full variable domain (outside the CDR3, taken from reference TRBV28 and TRBJ2-7): DVKVTQSSRYLVKRTGEKVFLECVQDMDHENMFWYRQDPGLGLRLIYFSYDVKMKEKGDIPEGYSVSREKKERFSLILESASTNQTSMYLCASSTRGGNYEQYFGPGTRLTVT.

V gene TRBV6-6 combines with J gene TRBJ1-1; 8 bases align to TRBD1. CDR3 length: 14 amino acids. CDR1 is MNHNY, CDR2 SVGAGI, per germline (reference sequence). V was clipped by 7 bases and J by 4 bases; unmatched bases: 8. The chain's CDR3 is CASKIQGGVTEAFF. CDR3 DNA: TGTGCCAGCAAAATACAGGGGGGTGTCACTGAAGCTTTCTTT.

The rearrangement links TRBV28 to TRBJ2-2, with 8 bases identical to TRBD1. This CDR3 has 15 amino acids. J lost 3 bases, V lost 6 bases, and 6 bases had no gene match. CDR1 and CDR2 (germline): MDHEN, SYDVKM. The CDR3 nucleotides are TGTGCCAGCAGCCAGGACAGGGTGGACACCGGGGAGCTGTTTTTT. Translation gives CASSQDRVDTGELFF.

The rearrangement uses TRBV6-6 and TRBJ1-6; D is ambiguous. Trimming took 5 bases from V and 0 from J, leaving 8 bases between them. The CDR3 extends over 15 amino acids. The germline CDR1 and CDR2 sequences are MNHNY and SVGAGI (reference sequence). CDR3 nucleotide sequence: TGTGCCAGCAGTGACCCGAGCTCCTATAATTCACCCCTCCACTTT. As protein: CASSDPSSYNSPLHF.

This clonotype was seen ten or more times. The chain recombines TRBV25-1 with TRBJ2-2, with TRBD2 as a possible D gene (7 bases). Germline V gene lookup returns CDR1 MGHDK and CDR2 SYGVNS. The CDR3 consists of 14 residues. Deletions cut 7 bases from V and 3 bases from J, with 12 bases between. The CDR3 DNA sequence: TGTGCCAGCACGGCGGGGGCATACACCGGGGAGCTGTTTTTT. It yields the protein CASTAGAYTGELFF.

The chain recombines TRBV7-9 with TRBJ1-3, with a possible D match to TRBD1 (6 bases). The CDR3 consists of 17 residues. Trimming removed 5 bases at V and 0 bases at J, with 17 bases between. Germline CDR1 SEHNR, CDR2 FQNEAQ (reference sequence). The CDR3: CASSTGFPPHSGNTIYF. CDR3 coding DNA: TGTGCCAGCAGCACAGGGTTTCCCCCTCACTCTGGAAACACCATATATTTT.

In its sample, this clonotype was seen many times. The chain carries TRBV2 and TRBJ2-4, with D uncertain. The CDR3 length is 12 residues. Germline V gene data show CDR1 as SNHLY and CDR2 as FYNNEI. Between the trimmed V and J ends, which lost 9 bases and 2 bases, there was a span of 8 bases. CDR3 in amino acids: CARPETKNIQYF. The DNA for the CDR3 is TGTGCCAGGCCCGAGACCAAAAACATTCAGTACTTC.

There are a few counts of this clonotype. The chain joins TRBV6-5 to TRBJ1-6; TRBD1 is a possible D gene (5 bases). There are 14 residues in the CDR3. CDR1 and CDR2 from the germline V gene are MNHEY and SVGAGI. Deletions cut 2 bases from V and 4 bases from J, with 6 bases between. The DNA for the CDR3 is TGTGCCAGCAGTTACGGGGGATATAATTCACCCCTCCACTTT. Its protein product is CASSYGGYNSPLHF.

This clonotype was seen many times. CDR3 in amino acids: CASSFAGTVNEKLFF. CDR3 DNA: TGTGCCAGCAGTTTTGCCGGGACGGTTAATGAAAAACTGTTTTTT. The V gene is TRBV27, the J gene TRBJ1-4; a weak D match, TRBD1 (5 bases). This CDR3 is 15 amino acids long. The germline CDR1 and CDR2 sequences are MNHEY and SMNVEV (reference sequence). V dropped 3 bases and J dropped 4 bases, with 12 bases sitting between them.

V usage is TRBV30 and J usage is TRBJ1-4; 8 nucleotides match TRBD1. Trimming cost V 2 bases and J 6 bases; bases outside gene matches: 5. Germline CDR1 GTSNPN, CDR2 SVGIG (reference sequence). The CDR3 loop spans 14 amino acids. CDR3 region: CAWSSDRGYEKLFF. CDR3 sequence (DNA): TGTGCCTGGAGTTCAGACAGGGGTTATGAAAAACTGTTTTTT.

The chain uses TRBV6-1 and TRBJ2-2, with 8 bases matching TRBD1. Germline CDR1 is MNHNS and CDR2 is SASEGT. This CDR3 is built from 15 residues. The junction had 9 bases not matched to a gene; V was cut back by 7 bases and J by 5 bases. CDR3 residues: CASTDRTGGTGELFF. CDR3 DNA: TGTGCCAGCACCGACAGAACAGGGGGAACCGGGGAGCTGTTTTTT.

This clonotype occurred a few times. The chain links TRBV28 to TRBJ1-1; a weak D match, TRBD1 (5 bases). This CDR3 is built from 15 residues. The germline gives CDR1 MDHEN, CDR2 SYDVKM. V lost 6 bases, J lost 0 bases, and 14 bases lay in between. The CDR3 DNA is TGTGCCAGCAGCCCCGGGGGGGTTATGAACACTGAAGCTTTCTTT. The encoded protein is CASSPGGVMNTEAFF.

The chain uses TRBV7-9 and TRBJ1-2; D call uncertain. The CDR3 length is 15 residues. The germline gives CDR1 SEHNR, CDR2 FQNEAQ (reference sequence). Trimming left V 0 bases short and J 4 bases short, with 12 bases between. DNA for the CDR3: TGTGCCAGCAGCTTAGCGATCGGGATCCTCTATGGCTACACCTTC. This gives the protein CASSLAIGILYGYTF.

V is TRBV7-6 and J is TRBJ2-4, with D uncertain. Trimming cost V 4 bases and J 9 bases, with 7 bases left between them. The length of the CDR3 is 11 residues. Germline V lookup: CDR1 SGHVS, CDR2 FNYEAQ. The CDR3 here is CASSSEVIQYF. For the CDR3, the DNA is TGTGCCAGCAGCTCAGAAGTCATTCAGTACTTC.

V is TRBV6-2 or TRBV6-3 and J is TRBJ2-2, with 14 bases that match TRBD2. J lost 5 bases, V lost 2 bases, and 7 bases had no gene match. The CDR3 is made up of 18 amino acids. CDR1 is MNHEY and CDR2 is SVGEGT in the germline V gene. CDR3 in amino acids: CASSYPGLAGVRTGELFF. Written as DNA, the CDR3 is TGTGCCAGCAGTTACCCGGGACTAGCGGGAGTCAGAACCGGGGAGCTGTTTTTT.

The rearrangement links TRBV19 to TRBJ2-2; 8 bases line up with TRBD1. The germline gives CDR1 LNHDA, CDR2 SQIVND (reference sequence). The CDR3 runs 16 residues. V gave up 9 bases and J gave up 2 bases; unmatched junction bases: 11. CDR3: CASNPRQGFNTGELFF. The CDR3 nucleotides are TGTGCCAGCAATCCCCGACAGGGGTTCAACACCGGGGAGCTGTTTTTT.

This clonotype was detected ten times or more. The V call is TRBV6-5, the J call TRBJ2-7; D is possibly TRBD1 (5 bases). The CDR3 runs 14 residues. Germline V lookup: CDR1 MNHEY, CDR2 SVGAGI. Trimming stripped 0 bases from V and 5 bases from J, with 11 bases between. CDR3 loop: CASSYSKGADEQYF. The CDR3 region has the DNA TGTGCCAGCAGTTACTCGAAAGGGGCAGACGAGCAGTACTTC.

This clonotype came up a few times. The chain joins TRBV5-4 to TRBJ1-1; D is undetermined. The CDR3 has 13 residues. V gave up 5 bases and J gave up 2 bases, with 10 bases separating them. Per the germline V gene, CDR1 is SGHNT and CDR2 is YYREEE (reference sequence). For the CDR3, the DNA is TGTGCCAGCAGGCCAGTTGGAAACACTGAAGCTTTCTTT. Amino acids: CASRPVGNTEAFF.